The 23 T cell receptor beta chains in this list originate from one sample, sequenced in a study of cytomegalovirus exposure and HLA in healthy donors. The study ran its PCR with 60 Vbeta and 13 Jbeta primers. Sequenced by immunoSEQ multiplex PCR; TCRdb stores in-frame clones only, minus some. This table has 200,000 or so clones, around 82% appearing once. Source material: PBMCs. These receptors were obtained from a boy between 5 and 17 years old in good health and CMV-seronegative.

This chain joins TRBV9 and TRBJ1-2, with 7 bases that match TRBD1. Trimming took 2 bases from V and 5 from J; bases not matched to a gene: 6. The CDR3 covers 14 residues. From germline, CDR1 is SGDLS and CDR2 YYNGEE. The CDR3 nucleotides are TGTGCCAGCAGCGTCACGACAGGGTGGTATGGCTACACCTTC. The encoded protein is CASSVTTGWYGYTF.

The chain is built from TRBV7-9 and TRBJ1-6; 7 bases agree with TRBD1. V lost 1 base and J lost 11; bases outside the gene matches: 2. Germline lookup yields CDR1 SEHNR and CDR2 FQNEAQ (reference sequence). The CDR3 loop spans 13 amino acids. This chain's CDR3 is CASSLGDRTPLHF. The DNA of the CDR3 is TGTGCCAGCAGCTTAGGGGACAGAACACCCCTCCACTTT.

The chain joins TRBV5-6 to TRBJ2-2; 7 bases line up with TRBD1. V trimming: 5 bases; J trimming: 3 bases; junction bases outside the gene matches: 10. This CDR3 comprises 16 residues. CDR1 and CDR2 from the germline V gene are SGHDT and YYEEEE. The CDR3 coding sequence is TGTGCCAGCAGAATATGGACAGGAGGATACACCGGGGAGCTGTTTTTT. Translating it yields CASRIWTGGYTGELFF.

The V call is TRBV30, the J call TRBJ1-4; 10 bases line up with TRBD1. The CDR3 covers 20 residues. V was pared by 3 bases and J by 2 bases, with 18 bases of the junction left unmatched. Germline CDR1 GTSNPN, CDR2 SVGIG (reference sequence). The CDR3 loop is CAWSTHRDRGLGDTNEKLFF. CDR3 sequence (DNA): TGTGCCTGGAGCACCCATCGGGACAGGGGATTAGGGGACACTAATGAAAAACTGTTTTTT.

V is TRBV30 and J is TRBJ2-1; TRBD2 matches 12 bases. This CDR3 comprises 16 residues. CDR1 and CDR2 from the germline V gene are GTSNPN and SVGIG (reference sequence). The trim removed 4 bases at V and 2 bases at J, leaving 6 bases unmatched. This CDR3 is CAWNGLAGIAYNEQFF. As DNA, the CDR3 is TGTGCCTGGAACGGACTAGCGGGGATTGCCTACAATGAGCAGTTCTTC.

The V gene is TRBV7-9, the J gene TRBJ2-3; D call uncertain. This CDR3 contains 14 residues. The V gene lost 0 bases and the J gene lost 8 bases, with 12 bases spanning the gap. CDR1 is SEHNR, CDR2 FQNEAQ, per germline (reference sequence). CDR3 coding DNA: TGTGCCAGCAGCTTAGCGGAGAGGTCCGGTACGCAGTATTTT. It translates to CASSLAERSGTQYF.

The table lists this clone with a count of one. The chain joins TRBV7-8 to TRBJ1-1; D gene ambiguous. The germline V gene has CDR1 SGHVS and CDR2 FQNEAQ. Between the trimmed V and J ends, which lost 1 base and 4 bases, there was a span of 10 bases. The CDR3 consists of 14 residues. This CDR3 is CASSLVRAGTEAFF. The CDR3 nucleotides read TGTGCCAGCAGCTTAGTCAGAGCAGGCACTGAAGCTTTCTTT.

This clone appeared a few times. This chain connects TRBV6-1 to TRBJ2-1; 8 nucleotides align to TRBD2. V gave up 6 bases and J gave up 6 bases; unmatched junction bases: 1. CDR1 MNHNS and CDR2 SASEGT come from the germline V gene. The CDR3 sequence is 12 residues long. Written as DNA, the CDR3 is TGTGCCAGCAGACTAGCGGCCAATGAGCAGTTCTTC. The encoded protein is CASRLAANEQFF.

This chain joins TRBV30 and TRBJ2-7; the D gene is possibly TRBD1 (6 bases). Germline V lookup: CDR1 GTSNPN, CDR2 SVGIG (reference sequence). This CDR3 is 12 amino acids long. The germline V and J ends were trimmed by 0 bases and 5 bases, with 8 bases remaining between them. The CDR3 reads CAWSVGGHEQYF. DNA for the CDR3: TGTGCCTGGAGTGTAGGGGGTCACGAGCAGTACTTC.

This clone has just one count. J is TRBJ1-2 and V is TRBV27; no reliable D call. Trimming took 3 bases from V and 1 from J, leaving 12 bases between them. Germline CDR1 reads MNHEY; CDR2 reads SMNVEV (reference sequence). The CDR3 consists of 15 residues. In DNA form, the CDR3 reads TGTGCCAGCAGTTTGGCCCCCGGGAGTAACTATGGCTACACCTTC. Its translation is CASSLAPGSNYGYTF.

The chain couples TRBV28 to TRBJ2-2, with 9 bases lining up with TRBD2. Germline V gives CDR1 MDHEN, CDR2 SYDVKM. J gave up 5 bases and V 5 bases, and 6 bases lay outside the gene matches. The CDR3 is 15 residues long. In DNA form, the CDR3 reads TGTGCCAGCAGTGGGCGGACTAGCGCTACCGGGGAGCTGTTTTTT. This translates into CASSGRTSATGELFF. The entire variable domain, with the rest obtained from reference TRBV28 and TRBJ2-2, is as follows: DVKVTQSSRYLVKRTGEKVFLECVQDMDHENMFWYRQDPGLGLRLIYFSYDVKMKEKGDIPEGYSVSREKKERFSLILESASTNQTSMYLCASSGRTSATGELFFGEGSRLTVL.

The genes are TRBV9 and TRBJ1-2; 8 nucleotides match TRBD1. CDR3 length: 12 residues. V lost 7 bases and J lost 8; bases outside the gene matches: 7. CDR1 and CDR2 from the germline V gene are SGDLS and YYNGEE. The CDR3 sequence is CASSDREEGYTF. The DNA for the CDR3 is TGTGCCAGCTCGGACAGGGAGGAAGGCTACACCTTC.

This chain joins TRBV7-9 and TRBJ2-1; possibly TRBD2 for D (5 bases). CDR1 and CDR2 from the germline V gene are SEHNR and FQNEAQ (reference sequence). V was pared by 3 bases and J by 7 bases, with 19 bases between. The CDR3 runs 16 residues. This chain's CDR3 is CASSFSGTQRRNEQFF. In DNA form, the CDR3 reads TGTGCCAGCAGCTTCTCGGGTACCCAGCGGCGGAATGAGCAGTTCTTC.

The V gene is TRBV10-3, the J gene TRBJ2-7, with TRBD2 matching 12 bases. V shed 7 bases, J shed 2 bases, and the junction held 6 bases outside the gene matches. The CDR3 runs 15 residues. From germline, CDR1 is ENHRY and CDR2 SYGVKD. The CDR3 DNA reads as TGTGCCATCAAGGACGGACTAGCGGGAACCTACGAGCAGTACTTC. Protein product: CAIKDGLAGTYEQYF.

This clone was recorded only once. V usage is TRBV30 and J usage is TRBJ2-7; D may be TRBD1 (6 bases). The V end was cut by 3 bases, the J end by 6 bases, with 18 bases between. The CDR3 loop spans 14 amino acids. CDR1 is GTSNPN, CDR2 SVGIG, per germline (reference sequence). CDR3 in amino acids: CAWRQLQGGGEQYF. CDR3 nucleotide sequence: TGTGCCTGGAGGCAATTACAGGGTGGGGGCGAGCAGTACTTC.

This rearrangement joins TRBV28 to TRBJ1-1; 9 bases are a match to TRBD1. The V gene end was trimmed by 5 bases and the J gene end by 1 base; junction bases not matched to a gene: 5. From germline, CDR1 is MDHEN and CDR2 SYDVKM. CDR3 length equals 15 residues. CDR3 in DNA: TGTGCCAGCAGTATTAAGACAGGGGGGAACACTGAAGCTTTCTTT. It specifies CASSIKTGGNTEAFF.

The table lists this clone with a few counts. V and J are TRBV6-1 and TRBJ1-2; perhaps TRBD1 as D (6 bases). The V and J ends lost 4 bases and 4 bases respectively, with 13 bases between them. Germline values: CDR1 MNHNS, CDR2 SASEGT. This CDR3 is built from 14 residues. CDR3 sequence (DNA): TGTGCCAGCAGTGGTGCGGGGGGCCTCTATGGCTACACCTTC. It specifies CASSGAGGLYGYTF.

This chain uses TRBV6-5 with TRBJ1-4, with D possibly matching TRBD1 (6 bases). The germline CDR1 and CDR2 sequences are MNHEY and SVGAGI. This CDR3 is built from 16 residues. The germline V and J ends were trimmed by 2 bases and 5 bases, with 15 bases remaining between them. CDR3 coding DNA: TGTGCCAGCAGTTACCGGGCGGGGGGCTGGAATGAAAAACTGTTTTTT. Residues: CASSYRAGGWNEKLFF.

The chain couples TRBV5-4 to TRBJ2-2; maybe TRBD1 (6 bases). CDR3 size: 17 residues. V lost 6 bases and J lost 7, with 25 bases in between. Germline CDR1 and CDR2: SGHNT and YYREEE (reference sequence). CDR3 sequence reads: CASTQRGGEVGIGELFF. Here the CDR3 DNA reads TGTGCCAGCACTCAGAGAGGGGGAGAGGTTGGGATCGGGGAGCTGTTTTTT.

The V and J genes are TRBV7-8 and TRBJ2-5; TRBD1 matches at 7 bases. The end of the DNA aligns better with TRBJ2-7, so the J call may be wrong. CDR1 and CDR2 from the germline V gene are SGHVS and FQNEAQ. The CDR3 extends over 13 amino acids. In DNA form, the CDR3 reads TGTGCCAGCAGCGAGGGACAGCTCTACGAGCAGTACTTC. This gives the protein CASSEGQLYEQYF.

The chain links TRBV5-6 to TRBJ2-3, with TRBD1 matching over 10 bases. The V gene's germline CDR1 is SGHDT and CDR2 YYEEEE. The CDR3 has 18 residues. The V segment lost 2 bases and the J segment 3 bases; nucleotides outside the gene matches: 12. Here the CDR3 reads CASSFGTGEALLTDTQYF. DNA for the CDR3: TGTGCCAGCAGCTTTGGGACAGGGGAGGCTCTTTTAACAGATACGCAGTATTTT.

The sample holds a few counts of this clone. The chain carries TRBV2 and TRBJ2-7, with D unresolved. V was pared by 7 bases and J by 2 bases, with 9 bases between. Germline lookup yields CDR1 SNHLY and CDR2 FYNNEI. There are 12 residues in the CDR3. CDR3 nucleotide sequence: TGTGCCAGCACTCCGACTGCCTACGAGCAGTACTTC. Amino acid sequence: CASTPTAYEQYF.

V and J are TRBV27 and TRBJ2-7; D may be TRBD1 (5 bases). The germline gives CDR1 MNHEY, CDR2 SMNVEV (reference sequence). Between the trimmed V and J ends, which lost 3 bases and 4 bases, there was a span of 16 bases. The CDR3 runs 15 residues. Written as DNA, the CDR3 is TGTGCCAGCAGTTTGGGGCCCTGGGGCAAATACGAGCAGTACTTC. Translating it yields CASSLGPWGKYEQYF.